The 2 T cell receptor beta chains reported below all come from one sample, sequenced in a study of blood T cell repertoires in COVID-19. Clones were read by immunoSEQ multiplex PCR, and TCRdb kept only the in-frame ones, dropping some. The sample has nearly 350,000 clones, approximately 90% seen once. Sequences were obtained from peripheral blood. Receptors were obtained from a woman aged 18 to 35 who had recovered from COVID-19.

The chain has TRBV4-3 and TRBJ1-2; 10 positions agree with TRBD1. V shed 3 bases, J shed 8 bases, and the junction held 6 bases outside the gene matches. The CDR3 runs to 14 residues. Looked up from germline, CDR1 is LGHNA and CDR2 is YSLEER. The DNA of the CDR3 is TGCGCCAGCAGCCATTGGGGGACAGGGGACGGCTACACCTTC. This translates into CASSHWGTGDGYTF.

The chain joins TRBV6-2 or TRBV6-3 to TRBJ2-3; weak D call: TRBD2 (6 bases). This CDR3 region has 18 residues. Germline V gene data show CDR1 as MNHEY and CDR2 as SVGEGT. The V and J ends lost 2 bases and 4 bases respectively, with 22 bases between them. CDR3 DNA: TGTGCCAGCAGTTACGGCGGGACCCGAGGGACCTCCGCAGATACGCAGTATTTT. Amino acid sequence: CASSYGGTRGTSADTQYF.